Detailed here is one TCR beta chain. The antigen remains unidentified. The study ran its PCR with 60 Vbeta and 13 Jbeta primers. Authors' methods: Later, 65 million to 85 million unique TCR beta chains were counted in an analysis, and approximately 10 million of them were shared. Sequenced by immunoSEQ multiplex PCR; TCRdb stores in-frame clones only, minus some. That table is the source of V, J and clone size, and D and trimming were worked out from the DNA. The sample gives about 140,000 clones, 65% to 80% of which show up once; around 6.3% is in the top ten. The data belong to a study of cytomegalovirus exposure and HLA in healthy donors. Study observations and caveats: In a later analysis, specific HLA alleles were associated with 15,000 or so TCR beta sequences at a 0.05 false discovery rate. The authors enumerated over 150 TCR beta chains as linked to cytomegalovirus.

Material for sequencing was PBMCs. The TCR sequence derives from a man between 35 and 55 years old in good health and CMV-seropositive.

CDR3 sequence reads: CASSQGQGRYTEAFF. The CDR3 DNA reads as TGTGCCAGCAGCCAAGGACAGGGGAGGTACACTGAAGCTTTCTTT. This chain uses TRBV5-4 with TRBJ1-1, with 9 bases fitting TRBD1. J gave up 3 bases and V 4 bases, and 7 bases lay outside the gene matches. Germline V CDR1 and CDR2: SGHNT, YYREEE (reference sequence). CDR3 length: 15 amino acids.